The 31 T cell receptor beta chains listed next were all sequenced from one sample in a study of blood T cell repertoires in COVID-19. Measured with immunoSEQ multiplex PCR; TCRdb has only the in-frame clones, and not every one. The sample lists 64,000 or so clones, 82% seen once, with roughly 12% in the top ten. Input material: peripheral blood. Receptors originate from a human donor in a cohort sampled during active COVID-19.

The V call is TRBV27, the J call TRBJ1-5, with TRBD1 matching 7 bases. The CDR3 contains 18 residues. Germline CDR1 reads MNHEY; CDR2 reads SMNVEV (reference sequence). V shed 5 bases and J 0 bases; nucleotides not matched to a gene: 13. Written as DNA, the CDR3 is TGTGCCAGCAGTCCCCCCTGGCAGGGGGGCTATAGCAATCAGCCCCAGCATTTT. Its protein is CASSPPWQGGYSNQPQHF.

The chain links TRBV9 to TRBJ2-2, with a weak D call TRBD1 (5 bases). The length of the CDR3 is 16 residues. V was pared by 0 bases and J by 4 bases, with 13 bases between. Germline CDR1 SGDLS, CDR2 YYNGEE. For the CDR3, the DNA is TGTGCCAGCAGCGTAGCTTGGGGCGCTGGCACCGGGGAGCTGTTTTTT. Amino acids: CASSVAWGAGTGELFF.

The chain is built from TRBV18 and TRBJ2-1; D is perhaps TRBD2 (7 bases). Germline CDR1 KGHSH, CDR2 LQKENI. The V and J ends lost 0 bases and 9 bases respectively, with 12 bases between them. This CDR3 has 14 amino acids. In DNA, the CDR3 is TGTGCCAGCTCACCACCGGCGGGGGCAGGTGAGCAGTTCTTC. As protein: CASSPPAGAGEQFF.

The CDR3 sequence: CASSPRGGDFYNEQFF. CDR3 coding DNA: TGTGCCAGCAGCCCCCGGGGCGGGGATTTCTACAATGAGCAGTTCTTC. The chain uses TRBV9 and TRBJ2-1; tentative D call: TRBD2 (6 bases). Trimming left V 4 bases short and J 3 bases short, with 17 bases between. CDR3 size: 16 residues. Germline CDR1 is SGDLS and CDR2 is YYNGEE.

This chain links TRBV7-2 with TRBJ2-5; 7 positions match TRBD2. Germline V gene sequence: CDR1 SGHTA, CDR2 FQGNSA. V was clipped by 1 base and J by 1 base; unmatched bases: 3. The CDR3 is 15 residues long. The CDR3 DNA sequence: TGTGCCAGCAGCTTAGTAGGCGGGGGCCAAGAGACCCAGTACTTC. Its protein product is CASSLVGGGQETQYF. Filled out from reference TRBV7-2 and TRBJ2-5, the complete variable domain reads GAGVSQSPSNKVTEKGKDVELRCDPISGHTALYWYRQSLGQGLEFLIYFQGNSAPDKSGLPSDRFSAERTGGSVSTLTIQRTQQEDSAVYLCASSLVGGGQETQYFGPGTRLLVL.

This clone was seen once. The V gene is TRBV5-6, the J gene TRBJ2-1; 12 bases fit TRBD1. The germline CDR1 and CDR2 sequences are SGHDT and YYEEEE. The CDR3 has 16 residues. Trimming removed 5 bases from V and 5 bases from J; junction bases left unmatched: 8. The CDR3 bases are TGTGCCAGCAGGAGGGGACAGGGGGCGATAAACAATGAGCAGTTCTTC. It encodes CASRRGQGAINNEQFF. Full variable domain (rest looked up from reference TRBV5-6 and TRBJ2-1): DAGVTQSPTHLIKTRGQQVTLRCSPKSGHDTVSWYQQALGQGPQFIFQYYEEEERQRGNFPDRFSGHQFPNYSSELNVNALLLGDSALYLCASRRGQGAINNEQFFGPGTRLTVL.

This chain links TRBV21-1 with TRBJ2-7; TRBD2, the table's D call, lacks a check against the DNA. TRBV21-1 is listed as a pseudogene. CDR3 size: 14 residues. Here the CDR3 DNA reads TGTGCCAGCAGCAAAGGGGGGGGGACCTACGAGCAGTACGTC. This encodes CASSKGGGTYEQYV.

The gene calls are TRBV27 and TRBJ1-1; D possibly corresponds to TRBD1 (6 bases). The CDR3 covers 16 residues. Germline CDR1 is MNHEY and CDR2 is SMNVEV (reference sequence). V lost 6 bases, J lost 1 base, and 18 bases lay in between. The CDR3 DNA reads TGTGCCAGCAGACATCCGGGGGGGCGGACGAACACTGAAGCTTTCTTT. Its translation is CASRHPGGRTNTEAFF.

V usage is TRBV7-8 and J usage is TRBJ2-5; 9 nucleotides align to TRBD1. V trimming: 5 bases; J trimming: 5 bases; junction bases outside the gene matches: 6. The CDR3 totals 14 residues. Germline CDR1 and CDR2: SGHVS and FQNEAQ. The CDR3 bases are TGTGCCAGCAGCCCACAGGGGGCCGGGGAGACCCAGTACTTC. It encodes CASSPQGAGETQYF. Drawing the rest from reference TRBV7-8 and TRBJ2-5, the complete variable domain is GAGVSQSPRYKVAKRGQDVALRCDPISGHVSLFWYQQALGQGPEFLTYFQNEAQLDKSGLPSDRFFAERPEGSVSTLKIQRTQQEDSAVYLCASSPQGAGETQYFGPGTRLLVL.

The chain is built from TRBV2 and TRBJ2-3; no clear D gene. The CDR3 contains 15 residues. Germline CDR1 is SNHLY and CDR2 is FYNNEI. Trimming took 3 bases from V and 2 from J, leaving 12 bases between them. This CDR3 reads CASSDSQRTTDTQYF. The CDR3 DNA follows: TGTGCCAGCAGTGATAGTCAACGCACCACAGATACGCAGTATTTT.

The CDR3 DNA is TGTGCCGGCCAAGCGGGGGGGATCACAGATACGCAGTATTTT. Translated, it gives CAGQAGGITDTQYF. V and J are TRBV6-5 and TRBJ2-3; 10 nucleotides match TRBD2. CDR1 MNHEY and CDR2 SVGAGI come from the germline V gene. The V and J ends lost 11 bases and 2 bases, in that order; junction bases with no gene match: 7. CDR3 length: 14 amino acids.

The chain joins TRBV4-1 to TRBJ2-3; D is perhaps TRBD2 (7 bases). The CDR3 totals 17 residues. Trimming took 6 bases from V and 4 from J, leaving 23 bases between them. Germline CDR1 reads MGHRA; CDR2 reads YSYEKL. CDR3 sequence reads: CASSHLRGARDSDTQYF. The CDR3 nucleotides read TGCGCCAGCAGTCATTTACGGGGGGCCCGGGATTCAGATACGCAGTATTTT.

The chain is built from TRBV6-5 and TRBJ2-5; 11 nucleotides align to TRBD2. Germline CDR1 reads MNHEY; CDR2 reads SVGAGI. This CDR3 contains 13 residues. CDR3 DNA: TGTGCTACTCAGACTAGCGGGGAAGAGACCCAGTACTTC. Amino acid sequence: CATQTSGEETQYF.

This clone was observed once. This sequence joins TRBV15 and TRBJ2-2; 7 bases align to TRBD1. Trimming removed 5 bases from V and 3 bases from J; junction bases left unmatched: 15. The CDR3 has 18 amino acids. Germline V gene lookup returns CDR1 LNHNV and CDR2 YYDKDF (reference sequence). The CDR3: CATSSRPGTVTHTGELFF. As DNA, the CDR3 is TGTGCCACCAGCTCCAGGCCTGGGACAGTAACCCACACCGGGGAGCTGTTTTTT.

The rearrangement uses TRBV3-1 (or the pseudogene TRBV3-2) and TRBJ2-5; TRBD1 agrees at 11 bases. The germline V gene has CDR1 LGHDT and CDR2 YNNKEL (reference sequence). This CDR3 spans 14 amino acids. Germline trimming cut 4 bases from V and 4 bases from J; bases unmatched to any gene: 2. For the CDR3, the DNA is TGTGCCAGCAGCCTGGGACAGGGGGGAGAGACCCAGTACTTC. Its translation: CASSLGQGGETQYF.

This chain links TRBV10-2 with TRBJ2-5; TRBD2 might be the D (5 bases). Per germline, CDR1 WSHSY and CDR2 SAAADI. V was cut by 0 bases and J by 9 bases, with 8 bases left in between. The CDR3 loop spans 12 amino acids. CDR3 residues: CASSESRDSQYF. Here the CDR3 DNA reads TGCGCCAGCAGTGAGTCGAGGGATTCCCAGTACTTC.

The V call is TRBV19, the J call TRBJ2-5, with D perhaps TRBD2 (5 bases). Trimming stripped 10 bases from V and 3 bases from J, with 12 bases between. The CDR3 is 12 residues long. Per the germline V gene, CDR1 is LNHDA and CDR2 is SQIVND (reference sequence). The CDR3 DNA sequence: TGTGCCACCTCACTAGGTGAAGAGACCCAGTACTTC. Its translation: CATSLGEETQYF.

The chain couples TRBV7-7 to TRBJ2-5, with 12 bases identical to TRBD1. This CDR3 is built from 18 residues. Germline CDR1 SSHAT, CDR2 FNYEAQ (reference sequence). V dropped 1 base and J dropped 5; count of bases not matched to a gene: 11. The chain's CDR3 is CASSLGETRDRGLETQYF. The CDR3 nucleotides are TGTGCCAGCAGCTTAGGCGAGACCCGGGACAGGGGGCTTGAGACCCAGTACTTC.

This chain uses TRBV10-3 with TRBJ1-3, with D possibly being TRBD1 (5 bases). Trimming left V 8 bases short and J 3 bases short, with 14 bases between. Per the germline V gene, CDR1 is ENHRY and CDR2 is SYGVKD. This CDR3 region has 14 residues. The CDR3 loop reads CAISDSDFGNTIYF. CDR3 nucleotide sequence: TGTGCCATCTCCGACAGCGACTTTGGAAACACCATATATTTT.

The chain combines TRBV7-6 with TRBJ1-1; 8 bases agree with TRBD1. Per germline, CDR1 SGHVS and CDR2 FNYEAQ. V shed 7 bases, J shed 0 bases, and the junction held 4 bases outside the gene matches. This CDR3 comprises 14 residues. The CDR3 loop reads CASKAGGLNTEAFF. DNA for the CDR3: TGTGCCAGCAAGGCAGGGGGCTTGAACACTGAAGCTTTCTTT.

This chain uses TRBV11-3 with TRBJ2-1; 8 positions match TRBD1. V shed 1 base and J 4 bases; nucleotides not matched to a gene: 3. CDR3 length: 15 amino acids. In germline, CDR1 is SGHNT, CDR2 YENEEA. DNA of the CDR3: TGTGCCAGCAGCTTAGGGGGACAGGCGTACAATGAGCAGTTCTTC. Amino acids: CASSLGGQAYNEQFF.

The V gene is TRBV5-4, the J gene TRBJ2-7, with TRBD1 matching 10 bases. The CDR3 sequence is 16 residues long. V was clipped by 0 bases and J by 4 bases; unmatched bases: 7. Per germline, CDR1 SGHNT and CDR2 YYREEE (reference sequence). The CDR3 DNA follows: TGTGCCAGCAGCTTGGGCCGCGACAGGGGGCGTTACGAGCAGTACTTC. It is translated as CASSLGRDRGRYEQYF.

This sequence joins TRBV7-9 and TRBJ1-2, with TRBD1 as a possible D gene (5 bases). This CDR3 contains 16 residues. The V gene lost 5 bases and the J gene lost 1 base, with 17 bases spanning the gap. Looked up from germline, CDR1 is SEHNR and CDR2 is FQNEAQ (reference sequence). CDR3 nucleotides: TGTGCCAGCAGCAAAGACCGGGACTCCCTTAACTATGGCTACACCTTC. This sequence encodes CASSKDRDSLNYGYTF.

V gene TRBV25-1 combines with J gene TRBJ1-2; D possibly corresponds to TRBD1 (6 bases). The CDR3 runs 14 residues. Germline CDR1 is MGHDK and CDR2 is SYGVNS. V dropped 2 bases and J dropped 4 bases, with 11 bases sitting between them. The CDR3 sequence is CASSEGGASYGYTF. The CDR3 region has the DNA TGTGCCAGCAGTGAAGGGGGCGCAAGCTATGGCTACACCTTC.

The CDR3 region is CASSLAIVTTRANEQFF. DNA for the CDR3: TGTGCCAGCAGCTTAGCCATCGTAACGACTAGGGCCAATGAGCAGTTCTTC. The chain recombines TRBV7-2 with TRBJ2-1, with D perhaps TRBD2 (6 bases). Germline V lookup: CDR1 SGHTA, CDR2 FQGNSA. The CDR3 contains 17 residues. V lost 0 bases and J lost 6, with 18 bases in between.

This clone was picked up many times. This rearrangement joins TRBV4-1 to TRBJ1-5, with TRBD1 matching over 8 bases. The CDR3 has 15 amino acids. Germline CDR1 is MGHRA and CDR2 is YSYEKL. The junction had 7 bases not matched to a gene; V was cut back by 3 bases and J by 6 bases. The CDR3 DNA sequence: TGCGCCAGCAGCCAGGCGACAGGGGAGGGTCAGCCCCAGCATTTT. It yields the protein CASSQATGEGQPQHF.

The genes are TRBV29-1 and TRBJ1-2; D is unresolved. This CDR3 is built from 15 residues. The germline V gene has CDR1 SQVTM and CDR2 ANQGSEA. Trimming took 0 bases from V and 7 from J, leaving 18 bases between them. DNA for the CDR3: TGCAGCGTTGAAGATCTGCTTCAAAACGCAGGTGGCTACACCTTC. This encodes CSVEDLLQNAGGYTF.

This chain's CDR3 is CASSLLGGSEAFF. The CDR3, as DNA: TGTGCCAGCAGCTTGTTGGGAGGGTCGGAAGCTTTCTTT. J is TRBJ1-1 and V is TRBV5-4; D remains ambiguous. V was cut by 1 base and J by 8 bases, with 12 bases left in between. CDR1 is SGHNT and CDR2 is YYREEE in the germline V gene (reference sequence). The CDR3 runs to 13 residues.

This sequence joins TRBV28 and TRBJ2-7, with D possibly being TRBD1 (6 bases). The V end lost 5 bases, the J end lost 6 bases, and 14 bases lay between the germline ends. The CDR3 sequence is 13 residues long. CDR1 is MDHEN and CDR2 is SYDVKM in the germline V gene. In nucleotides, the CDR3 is TGTGCCAGCAGTATAGGGGGTAGAGGCGAGCAGTACGTC. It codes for CASSIGGRGEQYV.

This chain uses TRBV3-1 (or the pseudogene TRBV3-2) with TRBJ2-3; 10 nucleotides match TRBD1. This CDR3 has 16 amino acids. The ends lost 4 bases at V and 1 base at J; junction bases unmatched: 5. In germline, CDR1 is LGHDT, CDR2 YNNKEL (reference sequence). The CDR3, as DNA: TGTGCCAGCAGCCGCCCGACAGGGGGCGGCACAGATACGCAGTATTTT. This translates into CASSRPTGGGTDTQYF.

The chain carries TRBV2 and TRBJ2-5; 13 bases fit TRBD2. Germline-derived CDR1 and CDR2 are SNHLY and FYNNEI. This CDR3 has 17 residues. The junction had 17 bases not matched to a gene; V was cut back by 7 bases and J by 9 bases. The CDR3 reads CASTLGRLAGGSMAQYF. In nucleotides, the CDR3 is TGTGCCAGCACCCTCGGGAGACTAGCGGGGGGTTCCATGGCCCAGTACTTC.